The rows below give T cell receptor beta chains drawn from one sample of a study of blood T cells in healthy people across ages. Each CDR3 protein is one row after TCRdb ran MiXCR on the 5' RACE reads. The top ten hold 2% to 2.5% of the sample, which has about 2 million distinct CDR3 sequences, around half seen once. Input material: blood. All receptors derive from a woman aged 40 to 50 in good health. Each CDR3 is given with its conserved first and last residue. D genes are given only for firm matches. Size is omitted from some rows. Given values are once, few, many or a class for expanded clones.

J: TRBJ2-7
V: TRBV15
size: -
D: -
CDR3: CATSRGGTTYEQYF
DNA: TGTGCCACCAGCAGAGGAGGCACAACCTACGAGCAGTACTTC

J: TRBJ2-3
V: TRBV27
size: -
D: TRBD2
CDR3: CASSPSAGEATDTQYF
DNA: TGTGCCAGCAGTCCCTCAGCGGGGGAGGCCACAGATACGCAGTATTTT

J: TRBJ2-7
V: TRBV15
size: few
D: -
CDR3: CATSAGGTSYEQYF
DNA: TGTGCCACCAGCGCAGGTGGTACATCCTACGAGCAGTACTTC

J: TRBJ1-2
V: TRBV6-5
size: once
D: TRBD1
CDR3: CASSGRVQGAGGYTF
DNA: TGTGCCAGCAGTGGACGAGTACAGGGGGCGGGGGGCTACACCTTC

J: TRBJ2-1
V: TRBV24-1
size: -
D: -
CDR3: CATSQDPTYNEQFF
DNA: TGTGCCACCAGTCAGGACCCTACCTACAATGAGCAGTTCTTC

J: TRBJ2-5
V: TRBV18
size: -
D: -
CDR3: CASAPNLETQYF
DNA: TGTGCCAGCGCACCAAACCTGGAGACCCAGTACTTC

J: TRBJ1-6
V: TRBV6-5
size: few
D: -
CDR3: CASSYGSQGNNSPLHF
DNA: TGTGCCAGCAGTTACGGGTCCCAGGGCAATAATTCACCCCTCCACTTT

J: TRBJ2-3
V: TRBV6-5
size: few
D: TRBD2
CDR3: CASSPLAKLSTDTQYF
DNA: TGTGCCAGCAGTCCACTAGCGAAGCTAAGCACAGATACGCAGTATTTT

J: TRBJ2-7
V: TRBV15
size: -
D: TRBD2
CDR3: CATSNGGGYEQYF
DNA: TGTGCCACCAGCAATGGCGGGGGCTACGAGCAGTACTTC

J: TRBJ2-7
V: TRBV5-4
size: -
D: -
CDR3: CASSFRNYEQYF
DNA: TGTGCCAGCAGCTTCCGGAATTACGAGCAGTACTTC

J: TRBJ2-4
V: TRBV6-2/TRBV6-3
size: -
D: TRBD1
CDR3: CASSYGTGGEEQYF
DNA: TGTGCCAGCAGTTACGGGACAGGGGGCGAAGAGCAGTACTTC

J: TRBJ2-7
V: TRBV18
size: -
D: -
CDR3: CASSPPRDQNYERYF
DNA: TGTGCCAGCTCACCACCTCGGGACCAGAACTACGAGCGGTACTTC

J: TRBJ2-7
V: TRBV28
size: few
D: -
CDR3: CASSPHGGGYEQYF
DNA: TGTGCCAGCAGTCCTCACGGAGGGGGCTACGAGCAGTACTTC

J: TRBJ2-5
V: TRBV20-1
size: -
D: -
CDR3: CSASRVGIQETQYF
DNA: TGCAGTGCTAGTAGAGTTGGAATACAAGAGACCCAGTACTTC

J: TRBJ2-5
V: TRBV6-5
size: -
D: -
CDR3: CATISQVTQYF
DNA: TGTGCCACTATCAGCCAGGTGACCCAGTACTTC

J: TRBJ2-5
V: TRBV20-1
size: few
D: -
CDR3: CSAEGPREETQYF
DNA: TGCAGTGCTGAGGGTCCCCGGGAAGAGACCCAGTACTTC

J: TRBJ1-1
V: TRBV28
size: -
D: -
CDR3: CASSLIILRGLTSNTEAFF
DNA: TGTGCCAGCAGTTTAATTATTTTGCGGGGCCTGACCTCGAACACTGAAGCTTTCTTT

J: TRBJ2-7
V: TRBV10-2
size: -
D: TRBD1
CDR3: CASRAGQGEDEQYF
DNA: TGCGCCAGCAGGGCGGGACAGGGGGAAGACGAGCAGTACTTC

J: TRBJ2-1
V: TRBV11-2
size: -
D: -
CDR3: CASSLDRAGPEQFF
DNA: TGTGCTAGCAGCTTAGATAGGGCGGGGCCCGAGCAGTTCTTC

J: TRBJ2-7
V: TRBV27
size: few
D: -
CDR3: CASSLRGAVEQYF
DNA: TGTGCCAGCAGTTTACGGGGGGCAGTCGAGCAGTACTTC

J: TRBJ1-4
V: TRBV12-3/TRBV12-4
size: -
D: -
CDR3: CASSSPAGQTNEKLFF
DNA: TGTGCCAGCAGTTCCCCCGCCGGACAGACTAATGAAAAACTGTTTTTT

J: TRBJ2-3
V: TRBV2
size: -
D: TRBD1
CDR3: CANRGQGTDTQYF
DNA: TGTGCCAACAGGGGGCAGGGGACAGATACGCAGTATTTT

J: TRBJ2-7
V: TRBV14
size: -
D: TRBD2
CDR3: CASRPLAGGPYNEQYF
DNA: TGTGCCAGCAGACCACTAGCGGGGGGCCCCTACAATGAGCAGTACTTC

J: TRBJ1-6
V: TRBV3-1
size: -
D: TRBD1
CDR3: CASGQQGIQSPLHF
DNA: TGTGCCAGCGGCCAACAGGGGATCCAGTCACCCCTCCACTTT

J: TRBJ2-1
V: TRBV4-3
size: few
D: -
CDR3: CASSHGHGYEQFF
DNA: TGCGCCAGCAGCCACGGACACGGGTATGAGCAGTTCTTC

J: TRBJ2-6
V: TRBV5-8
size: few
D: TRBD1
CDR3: CASSTGQLYSGANVLTF
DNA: TGTGCCAGCAGCACGGGACAGTTATACTCTGGGGCCAACGTCCTGACTTTC

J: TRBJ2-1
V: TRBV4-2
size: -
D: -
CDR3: CASRSQGKGSYNEQFF
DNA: TGTGCCAGCAGGTCACAGGGTAAGGGCTCCTACAATGAGCAGTTCTTC

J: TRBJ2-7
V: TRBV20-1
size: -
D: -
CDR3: CSARETGRGYEQYF
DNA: TGCAGTGCTAGAGAGACAGGGAGGGGTTACGAGCAGTACTTC

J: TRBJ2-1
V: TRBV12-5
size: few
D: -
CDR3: CASGLVTDEQFF
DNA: TGTGCTAGTGGTTTGGTAACAGATGAGCAGTTCTTC

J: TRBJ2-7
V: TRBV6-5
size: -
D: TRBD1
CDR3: CASSKGAVYEQYF
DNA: TGTGCGTCCTCCAAGGGGGCCGTCTACGAGCAGTACTTC

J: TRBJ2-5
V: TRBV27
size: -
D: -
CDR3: CASSVYQGSETQYF
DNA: TGTGCCAGCAGTGTATACCAGGGGTCAGAGACCCAGTACTTC

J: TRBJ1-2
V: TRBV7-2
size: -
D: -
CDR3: CASSSGTGCYGYTF
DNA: TGTGCCAGCAGCTCAGGGACGGGCTGCTATGGCTACACCTTC

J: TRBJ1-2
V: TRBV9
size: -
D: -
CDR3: CASSAEPGTSYGYTF
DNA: TGTGCCAGCAGCGCGGAACCCGGGACTAGCTATGGCTACACCTTC

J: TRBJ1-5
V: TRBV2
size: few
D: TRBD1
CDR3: CASRQGGNQPQHF
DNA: TGTGCCAGCAGGCAGGGGGGCAATCAGCCCCAGCATTTT

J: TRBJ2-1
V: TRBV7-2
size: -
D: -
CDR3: CASSLAKETQFF
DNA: TGTGCCAGCAGCTTAGCGAAAGAGACCCAGTTCTTC

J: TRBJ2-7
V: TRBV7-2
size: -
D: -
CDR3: CASSLHRGGPYEQYF
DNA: TGTGCCAGCAGCTTACACAGGGGGGGCCCCTACGAGCAGTACTTC

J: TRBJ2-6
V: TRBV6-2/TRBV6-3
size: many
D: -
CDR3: CASSSDSPSGANVLTF
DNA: TGCGCCAGCAGCTCGGACAGCCCCTCTGGGGCCAACGTCCTGACTTTC

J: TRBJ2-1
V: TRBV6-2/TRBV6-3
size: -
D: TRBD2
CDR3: CASSYPRLAGYNEQFF
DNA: TGTGCCAGCAGTTACCCTAGACTAGCGGGCTACAATGAGCAGTTCTTC

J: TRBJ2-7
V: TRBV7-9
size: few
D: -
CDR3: CASSLIGMDYEQYF
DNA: TGTGCCAGCAGCTTGATAGGGATGGACTACGAGCAGTACTTC

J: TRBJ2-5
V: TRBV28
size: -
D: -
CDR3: CASSFVLSLETQYF
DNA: TGTGCCAGCAGTTTCGTATTGTCTCTAGAGACCCAGTACTTC

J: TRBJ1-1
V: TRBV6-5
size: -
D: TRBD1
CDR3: CASSYFPGQENTEAFF
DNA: TGTGCCAGCAGTTACTTTCCGGGACAGGAAAACACTGAAGCTTTCTTT

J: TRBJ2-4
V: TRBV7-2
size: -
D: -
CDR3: CASSDPTGYAKNIQYF
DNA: TGTGCCAGCAGCGACCCCACAGGGTATGCCAAAAACATTCAGTACTTC

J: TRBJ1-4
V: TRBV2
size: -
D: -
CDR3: CASNRNEKLFF
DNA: TGTGCCAGCAACCGAAATGAAAAACTGTTTTTT

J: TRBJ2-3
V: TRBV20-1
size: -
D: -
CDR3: CSASSGQCGTDTQYF
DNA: TGCAGTGCTAGCTCTGGGCAATGTGGTACAGATACGCAGTATTTT

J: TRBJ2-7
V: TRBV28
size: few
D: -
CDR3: CASTPTGSYEQYF
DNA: TGTGCCAGCACTCCAACGGGGTCCTACGAGCAGTACTTC

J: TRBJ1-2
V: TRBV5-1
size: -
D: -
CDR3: CASSFREDGYTF
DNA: TGCGCCAGCAGCTTCCGGGAGGATGGCTACACCTTC

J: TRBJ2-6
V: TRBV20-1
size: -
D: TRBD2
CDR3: CSATAYSRGLAGGPGANVLTF
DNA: TGCAGTGCGACTGCCTACTCACGGGGACTAGCGGGGGGGCCTGGGGCCAACGTCCTGACTTTC

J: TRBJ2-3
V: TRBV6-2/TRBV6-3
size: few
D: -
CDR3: CASSYTIDGGASTDTQYF
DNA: TGTGCCAGCAGTTACACCATCGACGGCGGGGCAAGCACAGATACGCAGTATTTT

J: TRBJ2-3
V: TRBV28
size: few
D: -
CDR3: CASSFSNPDTQYF
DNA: TGTGCCAGCAGTTTCTCCAATCCAGATACGCAGTATTTT